This TCR beta chain emerged from a study of beta chain features in type 1 diabetes. Study overall: Patients were similar to healthy donors in age and gender (as well as in cell yields).

CD4+ naive, central memory, regulatory and stem cell-like memory subsets were isolated by sorting on CD45RO/CCR7/CD25/CD127/CD95/CD27. This clone has only a few counts. The isolated RNA, all of it, was reverse transcribed, so expressed TCRB transcripts were what got sequenced. Assay used: immunoSEQ multiplex PCR; TCRdb lists only in-frame clones, some missing. The sample includes fewer than 550,000 clones, about 10% of them seen just once. The CDR3 contains 17 residues. The ends lost 2 bases at V and 1 base at J; junction bases unmatched: 10. The germline V gene has CDR1 SGHTA and CDR2 FQGNSA. Material for sequencing was naive CD4+ T cells from blood. This clonotype was sampled from a woman aged 18-29 years in good health. The chain is built from TRBV7-2 and TRBJ2-7, with 8 bases fitting TRBD2. The CDR3 coding sequence is TGTGCCAGCAGCTTAAATCTAGCGGGTCCCCTATCCTACGAGCAGTACTTC. This gives the protein CASSLNLAGPLSYEQYF.